This T cell receptor beta chain comes out of a study of control samples from healthy donors and cancer patients. CDR1 and CDR2 (germline): SQVTM, ANQGSEA. V trimming: 6 bases; J trimming: 9 bases; junction bases outside the gene matches: 11. This CDR3 has 15 amino acids. Some clones are missing from TCRdb's copy, which holds only in-frame ones; the method was immunoSEQ multiplex PCR. The sample records about 110,000 clones, 83% being singletons. The receptor comes from a woman in her 50s in good health. This chain links TRBV29-1 with TRBJ2-2, with TRBD2 identical over 12 bases. Sequencing input: blood. The CDR3, as DNA: TGCAGCGTCGCCCTCCCTAGCGGGGGGGCCAGGGAGCTGTTTTTT. It encodes CSVALPSGGARELFF.